These 2 T cell receptor beta chains share one sample of origin, sequenced in a study of cytomegalovirus exposure and HLA in healthy donors. PCR involved 60 Vbeta and 13 Jbeta primers. TCRdb keeps only in-frame clones here, not all; method: immunoSEQ multiplex PCR. The data contain roughly 100,000 clones, around 83% of them singletons. The source material was PBMCs. These receptors were collected from a female donor in good health and CMV-seropositive.

This CDR3 reads CASSTQFWTATDTQYF. CDR3 in DNA: TGTGCCAGCAGCACACAGTTTTGGACAGCCACAGATACGCAGTATTTT. The rearrangement links TRBV4-2 to TRBJ2-3; a weak D match, TRBD1 (6 bases). The CDR3 consists of 16 residues. The germline CDR1 and CDR2 sequences are LGHNA and YNFKEQ. V dropped 5 bases and J dropped 2 bases, with 17 bases sitting between them.

V and J are TRBV6-4 and TRBJ1-4, with a tentative D call TRBD1 (6 bases). V was trimmed by 4 bases and J by 6 bases, leaving 12 bases between them. Per the germline V gene, CDR1 is MRHNA and CDR2 is SNTAGT. The CDR3 runs to 14 residues. CDR3 bases: TGTGCCAGCAGTGCGCTACAGGGAGATGAAAAACTGTTTTTT. It translates to CASSALQGDEKLFF.